The clone carrying this T cell receptor beta chain appeared a single time. Authors' processing steps: Quantification of nucleated cells was approximated via reference gene primer amplification. TCRdb's table, derived via immunoSEQ multiplex PCR, lists solely in-frame clones and lacks some. That table is the source of V, J and clone size, and D and trimming were worked out from the DNA. The sample has 220,000 or so clones; over 75% are singletons. Everyone who took part was about 18 to 89 years old, and they came from 20 to 25 US areas. The CDR3 has 19 residues. V dropped 1 base and J dropped 2; count of bases not matched to a gene: 12. Per germline, CDR1 SGHDN and CDR2 FVKESK. The data were obtained in a study of blood T cell repertoires in COVID-19. Study-wide context: Specimens from acute and convalescent COVID-19 originated in the United States, Italy and Spain. PBMCs, B-cell-depleted T cells, or T cells provided the cDNA or gDNA that made up the material.

The TCR originated in a woman younger than 35 in a cohort exposed to, infected with or recovered from COVID-19 (not recorded which). The source material was PBMCs or T cells enriched from blood (not recorded which). The chain uses TRBV14 and TRBJ2-7, with TRBD1 matching over 12 bases. CDR3: CASSQVQVPRDRGPYEQYF. CDR3 DNA: TGTGCCAGCAGCCAAGTGCAGGTCCCCCGGGACAGGGGGCCCTACGAGCAGTACTTC. The variable domain in full, completed from reference TRBV14 and TRBJ2-7, reads EAGVTQFPSHSVIEKGQTVTLRCDPISGHDNLYWYRRVMGKEIKFLLHFVKESKQDESGMPNNRFLAERTGGTYSTLKVQPAELEDSGVYFCASSQVQVPRDRGPYEQYFGPGTRLTVT.